This TCR beta chain was captured in a study of control samples from healthy donors and cancer patients. Clones were read by immunoSEQ multiplex PCR, and TCRdb kept only the in-frame ones, dropping some. The data contain approximately 140,000 clones, over 85% of them singletons. Germline loops: CDR1 SGHRS, CDR2 YFSETQ. The CDR3 contains 14 residues. The V and J ends lost 1 base and 6 bases respectively, with 11 bases between them. This TCR derives from a man aged 45-65 years with head and neck cancer. Sequencing input: PBMCs. This chain links TRBV5-1 with TRBJ1-5; D may be TRBD1 (6 bases). The CDR3 DNA reads TGCGCCAGCAGCTTGCTAGAAGGGGGTCAGCCCCAGCATTTT. Protein product: CASSLLEGGQPQHF.